The 9 T cell receptor beta chains given below trace back to one sample, sequenced in a study of cytomegalovirus exposure and HLA in healthy donors. A multiplex PCR was run with 60 Vbeta primers and 13 Jbeta primers. Clones were read by immunoSEQ multiplex PCR, and TCRdb kept only the in-frame ones, dropping some. This sample has 65,000 to 90,000 clones, with roughly 78% found just once. The sequenced sample consisted of PBMCs. These receptor sequences come from a woman aged 40-49 years in good health and CMV-seropositive.

Points on this clone: Additional DNA sequences in this sample encode the identical CDR3. The V call is TRBV6-5, the J call TRBJ2-7; possible D gene TRBD2, 5 bases. The CDR3 spans 11 residues. The V gene lost 8 bases and the J gene lost 6 bases, with 11 bases spanning the gap. Germline V gives CDR1 MNHEY, CDR2 SVGAGI. CDR3: CASSRESEQYF. Here the CDR3 DNA reads TGTGCCAGCTCGAGGGAGTCCGAGCAGTACTTC.

The rearrangement uses TRBV5-1 and TRBJ2-3; no clear D. Looked up from germline, CDR1 is SGHRS and CDR2 is YFSETQ. CDR3 length: 14 amino acids. Trimming took off 3 bases at V and 2 bases at J, with 10 bases between the two ends. The CDR3 loop is CASSYGPFTDTQYF. As DNA, the CDR3 is TGCGCCAGCAGCTATGGGCCCTTCACAGATACGCAGTATTTT.

J is TRBJ2-7 and V is TRBV7-2; possibly TRBD2 for D (5 bases). Trimming cost V 0 bases and J 6 bases, with 9 bases left between them. Germline V gives CDR1 SGHTA, CDR2 FQGNSA. This CDR3 comprises 13 residues. CDR3 region: CASSLARRAEQYF. CDR3 DNA: TGTGCCAGCAGCTTAGCTAGGCGGGCCGAGCAGTACTTC.

The CDR3 here is CASSPGAEETQYF. The CDR3 DNA is TGTGCCAGCTCACCAGGAGCAGAAGAGACCCAGTACTTC. The chain links TRBV18 to TRBJ2-5; D gene ambiguous. V lost 2 bases, J lost 3 bases, and 7 bases lay in between. The CDR3 length is 13 residues. Germline CDR1 is KGHSH and CDR2 is LQKENI.

V and J are TRBV15 and TRBJ2-7, with TRBD2 as a possible D gene (5 bases). The CDR3 runs 14 residues. Germline CDR1 LNHNV, CDR2 YYDKDF (reference sequence). Trimming removed 2 bases from V and 0 bases from J, with 8 bases in between. This chain's CDR3 is CATSRSGSSYEQYF. CDR3 DNA: TGTGCCACCAGCAGATCGGGGAGCTCCTACGAGCAGTACTTC.

This clone was observed a handful of times. The chain recombines TRBV10-1 with TRBJ2-7; D is possibly TRBD1 (6 bases). CDR1 is WNHNN, CDR2 SYGVQD, per germline (reference sequence). The CDR3 is 14 residues long. Trimming left V 3 bases short and J 2 bases short, with 11 bases between. The CDR3 reads CASSDHREPYEQYF. The DNA for the CDR3 is TGCGCCAGCAGTGATCACAGGGAACCCTACGAGCAGTACTTC.

The chain recombines TRBV7-3 with TRBJ2-7, with TRBD1 identical over 11 bases. Germline V CDR1 and CDR2: SGHTA, FQGTGA. The J segment lost 0 bases and the V segment lost 5 bases, leaving 3 bases of the junction unmatched. CDR3 length: 15 amino acids. CDR3 coding DNA: TGTGCCAGCAGCCCCGGGACAGGGGGCTCCTACGAGCAGTACTTC. Amino acid sequence: CASSPGTGGSYEQYF.

The chain couples TRBV18 to TRBJ1-1; D might be TRBD1 (6 bases). Trimming left V 3 bases short and J 4 bases short, with 9 bases between. The CDR3 contains 13 residues. Germline V gives CDR1 KGHSH, CDR2 LQKENI. The CDR3: CASSPDRTTEAFF. CDR3 coding DNA: TGTGCCAGCTCACCCGACAGGACCACTGAAGCTTTCTTT.

The chain carries TRBV4-1 and TRBJ2-7; D is possibly TRBD1 (5 bases). This CDR3 is 15 amino acids long. The germline V gene encodes CDR1 MGHRA and CDR2 YSYEKL. Trimming stripped 1 base from V and 2 bases from J, with 12 bases between. CDR3 sequence reads: CASSQGTPETYEQYF. CDR3 nucleotide sequence: TGCGCCAGCAGCCAAGGGACACCTGAGACCTACGAGCAGTACTTC.